A selection of T cell receptor beta chains follows, all from one sample in a study of OX40 agonist ivuxolimab in advanced cancers. Clones were read by immunoSEQ multiplex PCR, and TCRdb kept only the in-frame ones, dropping some. The sample lists roughly 64,000 clones, 75% to 90% occurring once. Here the sequenced sample was CD4+ or CD8+ T cells sorted from blood, taken in a trial of the OX40 agonist ivuxolimab. The source of these receptors is an adult with an advanced solid tumor such as melanoma, head and neck, liver or kidney cancer. The CDR3 runs from the conserved cysteine through the conserved F or W.

TRBV11-3	TRBJ2-1	CASSLDFGGAYNEQFF
TRBV11-3	TRBJ2-3	CASSEGVSGPGDTQYF
TRBV18	TRBJ2-7	CASSPQGAREQYF
TRBV10-3	TRBJ2-1	CAITTSLGNEQFF
TRBV5-1	TRBJ1-1	CASSTGTRGRNTEAFF
TRBV4-1	TRBJ1-1	CASSQGFRRLSEGTEAFF
TRBV6-1	TRBJ1-1	CASSEQFGREAFF
TRBV18	TRBJ2-5	CASSEDRGSDQETQYF
TRBV19	TRBJ2-2	CASSASSGNTGELFF
TRBV25-1	TRBJ2-2	CASSELERVPVWTGELFF
TRBV6-1	TRBJ1-5	CATSRVQPQHF
TRBV29-1	TRBJ2-7	CSVVSSGSYSYEQYF
TRBV6-7	TRBJ2-2	CASSHLRGLAGCSGELFF
TRBV11-2	TRBJ2-7	CASSLDNAGIYEQYF
TRBV7-9	TRBJ2-1	CASSFSGVRILYNEQFF
TRBV6-5	TRBJ2-5	CASSYSLARETQYF
TRBV12-2	TRBJ2-3	CASRPRGIRGLTDTQYF
TRBV11-3	TRBJ1-1	CASSSGQGHTEAFF
TRBV4-1	TRBJ2-5	CASSLGGVLKETQYF
TRBV5-4	TRBJ2-7	CASAVSGDSLYEQYF
TRBV5-6	TRBJ1-2	CASSLRGEYYGYTF
TRBV18	TRBJ2-1	CASSPSSGDYNEQFF
TRBV18	TRBJ2-7	CASSPAGSPYEQYF
TRBV4-1	TRBJ2-3	CASSQEGAPRLEGRTDTQYF
TRBV7-3	TRBJ2-1	CASSLRQGAGDEQFF
TRBV29-1	TRBJ2-3	CSVGQSASTDTQYF
TRBV6-6	TRBJ2-1	CASTAQRTNEQFF
TRBV4-1	TRBJ2-1	CASSPTGGRGNEQFF
TRBV30	TRBJ1-1	CAWNLASQRAFF
TRBV6-1	TRBJ1-2	CASSEALSPEAGYTF
TRBV5-4	TRBJ2-6	CASSPVGGTGANVLTF
TRBV4-1	TRBJ1-4	CASSQGQSTNEKLFF
TRBV6-5	TRBJ1-1	CASSNPATRAFF
TRBV7-2	TRBJ2-2	CASSLTMAGELFF
TRBV30	TRBJ2-5	CAWTIGQETQYF
TRBV5-1	TRBJ2-3	CASSLRQTDTQYF
TRBV5-1	TRBJ2-6	CASSLEGQNGGANVLTF
TRBV9	TRBJ2-1	CASTFRPLADYNEQFF
TRBV5-4	TRBJ1-4	CASSLTGPGEKLFF